This T cell receptor beta chain was retrieved from a study of cytomegalovirus exposure and HLA in healthy donors. Study outcomes and limitations: Analysis performed later showed TCR beta chains linked to HLA being more clonally expanded than equally common others. Immune exposure information available was restricted to CMV serostatus. The productive fraction for most TCR beta V segments was about 87% or about 30% in an earlier analysis.

PCR used 60 Vbeta primers and 13 Jbeta primers. Produced via immunoSEQ multiplex PCR; TCRdb's table is partial and in-frame only. Altogether 95,000 to 100,000 clones are present, about 70% being singletons, with the ten largest covering 1.5% to 2%. The CDR3 spans 15 residues. The germline V gene encodes CDR1 MDHEN and CDR2 SYDVKM. The V end was cut by 7 bases, the J end by 5 bases, with 18 bases between. This clone was recorded once. Its antigen remains unknown. The sample was PBMCs. This clonotype was obtained from a woman aged 40 to 50 in good health and CMV-seronegative. The genes are TRBV28 and TRBJ2-1; D ambiguous. CDR3 loop: CASTPELAPDNEQFF. In DNA form, the CDR3 reads TGTGCCAGCACCCCGGAGTTGGCCCCGGACAATGAGCAGTTCTTC.